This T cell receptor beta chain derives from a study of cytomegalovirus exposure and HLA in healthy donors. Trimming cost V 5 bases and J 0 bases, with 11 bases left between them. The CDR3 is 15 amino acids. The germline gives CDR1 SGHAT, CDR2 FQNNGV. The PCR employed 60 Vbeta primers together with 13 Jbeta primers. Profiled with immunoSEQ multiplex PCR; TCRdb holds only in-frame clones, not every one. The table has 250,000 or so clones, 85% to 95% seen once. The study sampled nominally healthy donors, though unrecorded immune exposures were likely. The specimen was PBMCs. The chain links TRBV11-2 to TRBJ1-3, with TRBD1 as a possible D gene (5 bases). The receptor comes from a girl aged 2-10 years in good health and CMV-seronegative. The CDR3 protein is CASSKGVGSGNTIYF. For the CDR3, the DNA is TGTGCCAGCAGCAAAGGGGTGGGCTCTGGAAACACCATATATTTT.